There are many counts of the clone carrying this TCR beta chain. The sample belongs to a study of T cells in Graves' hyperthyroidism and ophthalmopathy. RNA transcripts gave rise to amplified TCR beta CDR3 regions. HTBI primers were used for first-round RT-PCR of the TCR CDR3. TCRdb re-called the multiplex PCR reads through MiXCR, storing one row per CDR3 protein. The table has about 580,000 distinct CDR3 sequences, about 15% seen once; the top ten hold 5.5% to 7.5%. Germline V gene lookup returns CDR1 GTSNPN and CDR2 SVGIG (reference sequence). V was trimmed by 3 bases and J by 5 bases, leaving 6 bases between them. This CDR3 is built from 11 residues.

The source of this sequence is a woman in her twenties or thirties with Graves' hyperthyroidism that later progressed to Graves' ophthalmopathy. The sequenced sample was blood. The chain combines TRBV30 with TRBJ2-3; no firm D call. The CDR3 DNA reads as TGTGCCTGGAGCTTAGGAGATACGCAGTATTTT. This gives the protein CAWSLGDTQYF.